These 11 T cell receptor beta chains originate from one sample sequenced in a study of human T cells and chemical hapten exposure. TCRdb fed the RACE reads into MiXCR, producing one record per CDR3 protein. The sample yields tens of thousands of distinct CDR3 sequences, approximately 12% seen once. Time point meaning: patch test 1, 2 weeks after DPC sensitization. Noted treatment: therapeutic diphenylcyclopropenone sensitization with weekly scalp DPC. The sequenced sample was whole blood, obtained in connection with sensitization to the hapten diphenylcyclopropenone (DPC). The receptors here all came from a woman aged 55-70 years with alopecia areata. Some clones in this sample may be carry-over from other donors' samples.

V and J are TRBV12-3 or TRBV12-4 and TRBJ1-2; 9 bases match TRBD1. The CDR3 has 15 amino acids. The V and J ends lost 5 bases and 4 bases, in that order; junction bases with no gene match: 8. CDR3 amino acids: CASSIGQGQVYGYTF. In DNA, the CDR3 is TGTGCCAGCAGTATCGGACAGGGGCAGGTCTATGGCTACACCTTC.

V and J are TRBV19 and TRBJ2-3, with D uncertain. The CDR3 is 13 amino acids. Trimming removed 6 bases from V and 6 bases from J, with 13 bases in between. Germline assignment: CDR1 LNHDA and CDR2 SQIVND (reference sequence). CDR3 coding DNA: TGTGCCAGTAGCCAAACCCCGTGGGATACGCAGTATTTT. Protein product: CASSQTPWDTQYF.

The V gene is TRBV21-1, the J gene TRBJ1-1; TRBD1 is the table's D call, not checked against the DNA. TRBV21-1 is noted as a pseudogene. The CDR3 is 12 residues long. The CDR3: CASRFAGPKAFF. The DNA of the CDR3 is TGTGCCAGCAGATTCGCAGGCCCCAAAGCTTTCTTT.

This clonotype was detected ten times or more. The chain uses TRBV6-5 and TRBJ2-1, with TRBD2 matching over 9 bases. CDR1 and CDR2 from the germline V gene are MNHEY and SVGAGI. CDR3 length: 15 amino acids. V was clipped by 6 bases and J by 8 bases; unmatched bases: 11. CDR3 nucleotide sequence: TGTGCCAGCAGCACGGGGCGGGGGGGCCTCGATGAGCAGTTCTTC. This sequence encodes CASSTGRGGLDEQFF.

V is TRBV3-1 and J is TRBJ1-1; D is uncertain. The V gene lost 2 bases and the J gene lost 5 bases, with 15 bases spanning the gap. The CDR3 has 15 amino acids. The germline V gene has CDR1 LGHDT and CDR2 YNNKEL (reference sequence). DNA of the CDR3: TGTGCCAGCAGCCAATTTTCCGGTCTCGAAACTGAAGCTTTCTTT. Translated: CASSQFSGLETEAFF.

This clonotype was detected ten times or more. The chain links TRBV5-1 to TRBJ2-7, with D tentatively TRBD1 (6 bases). The CDR3 has 14 residues. V was clipped by 5 bases and J by 5 bases, with 17 bases between them. Germline CDR1 reads SGHRS; CDR2 reads YFSETQ. The CDR3: CASSPGASPNEQYF. The CDR3 DNA follows: TGCGCCAGCAGTCCAGGGGCATCTCCCAACGAGCAGTACTTC.

The CDR3 reads CASSSDRGYGYTF. The CDR3, as DNA: TGTGCCAGCAGCTCGGACCGGGGATATGGCTACACCTTC. V gene TRBV7-3 combines with J gene TRBJ1-2; D is unclear. Germline V lookup: CDR1 SGHTA, CDR2 FQGTGA. Trimming cost V 4 bases and J 5 bases, with 11 bases left between them. The length of the CDR3 is 13 residues.

This clonotype was found many times. CDR3 sequence (DNA): TGCGCCAGCAGCTTTCTAGGAGGTGAGCAGTTCTTC. Its protein is CASSFLGGEQFF. The V call is TRBV5-1, the J call TRBJ2-1, with D tentatively TRBD2 (5 bases). The CDR3 is 12 amino acids. CDR1 is SGHRS, CDR2 YFSETQ, per germline. Trimming removed 2 bases from V and 9 bases from J, with 9 bases in between.

This clonotype was detected ten times or more. The chain has TRBV18 and TRBJ1-1; 8 positions match TRBD1. The ends lost 3 bases at V and 1 base at J; junction bases unmatched: 16. Germline V lookup: CDR1 KGHSH, CDR2 LQKENI. This CDR3 has 19 residues. CDR3 sequence reads: CASSPSVAGGFFSNTEAFF. In DNA form, the CDR3 reads TGTGCCAGCTCACCCTCGGTAGCAGGGGGCTTTTTTTCGAACACTGAAGCTTTCTTT.

The rearrangement uses TRBV29-1 and TRBJ1-2, with D maybe TRBD1 (5 bases). CDR3 length equals 11 residues. The ends were cut back, 7 bases at V and 4 bases at J, with 10 bases in the middle. CDR1 is SQVTM, CDR2 ANQGSEA, per germline. The CDR3 DNA reads as TGCAGCGCAGGGAACATCTATGGCTACACCTTC. Amino acid sequence: CSAGNIYGYTF.

This chain uses TRBV4-1 with TRBJ1-5, with D possibly being TRBD1 (5 bases). Germline V gene sequence: CDR1 MGHRA, CDR2 YSYEKL. The CDR3 is made up of 15 amino acids. The V end lost 2 bases, the J end lost 2 bases, and 10 bases lay between the germline ends. The CDR3 loop is CASSQMGVGNQPQHF. The CDR3 bases are TGCGCCAGCAGCCAAATGGGGGTGGGCAATCAGCCCCAGCATTTT.